One sample yielded the 20 T cell receptor beta chains listed below, sequenced in a study of graft-versus-host responses after intestinal transplantation. What these receptors recognize is not known. TCRdb's table, derived via immunoSEQ multiplex PCR, lists solely in-frame clones and lacks some. The sample holds 80,000 to 90,000 clones, 80% to 95% seen once. The sample was unstimulated CD4+ T cells sorted from spleen or lymph node cells, taken before intestinal transplant. The receptor source for this set is a human donor who received an intestinal transplant.

The chain carries TRBV6-5 and TRBJ2-1; 11 bases fit TRBD2. The V gene end was trimmed by 6 bases and the J gene end by 5 bases; junction bases not matched to a gene: 6. Germline lookup yields CDR1 MNHEY and CDR2 SVGAGI. The CDR3 runs 15 residues. CDR3 residues: CASSETSGTHNEQFF. The DNA for the CDR3 is TGTGCCAGCAGCGAGACTAGCGGGACCCACAATGAGCAGTTCTTC.

CDR3 nucleotides: TGTGCCAGCTCACCGAGGCAGGGGGGCGACGAGCAGTACTTC. Protein: CASSPRQGGDEQYF. V and J are TRBV18 and TRBJ2-7; a possible D gene is TRBD1 (7 bases). The CDR3 contains 14 residues. Trimming left V 3 bases short and J 5 bases short, with 14 bases between. CDR1 is KGHSH, CDR2 LQKENI, per germline.

The chain is built from TRBV18 and TRBJ2-3, with D perhaps matching TRBD2 (5 bases). V lost 1 base to trimming and J lost 0 bases, with 14 bases between them. Germline V CDR1 and CDR2: KGHSH, LQKENI. The CDR3 consists of 17 residues. The CDR3 loop is CASSPLVTGTSTDTQYF. The CDR3 DNA reads TGTGCCAGCTCACCACTCGTTACGGGAACTAGCACAGATACGCAGTATTTT.

A few counts support this clone. This chain uses TRBV7-8 with TRBJ1-5, with D possibly being TRBD1 (5 bases). The length of the CDR3 is 17 residues. V lost 2 bases and J 3 bases, leaving 17 bases between the germline ends. CDR1 is SGHVS and CDR2 is FQNEAQ in the germline V gene. In DNA form, the CDR3 reads TGTGCCAGCAGCTTATCTAACATAGCAGGGCCCAATCAGCCCCAGCATTTT. Translating it yields CASSLSNIAGPNQPQHF. Drawing the rest from reference TRBV7-8 and TRBJ1-5, the complete variable domain is GAGVSQSPRYKVAKRGQDVALRCDPISGHVSLFWYQQALGQGPEFLTYFQNEAQLDKSGLPSDRFFAERPEGSVSTLKIQRTQQEDSAVYLCASSLSNIAGPNQPQHFGDGTRLSIL.

The chain's CDR3 is CASSFDRGHTEAFF. In nucleotides, the CDR3 is TGTGCCAGCAGTTTCGACAGGGGGCATACTGAAGCTTTCTTT. The chain is built from TRBV6-5 and TRBJ1-1; 10 nucleotides agree with TRBD1. This CDR3 has 14 amino acids. The germline V gene has CDR1 MNHEY and CDR2 SVGAGI. V lost 4 bases to trimming and J lost 5 bases; unmatched junction nucleotides: 4.

This clone was seen just once. The chain has TRBV9 and TRBJ2-3, with TRBD2 matching 8 bases. The CDR3 sequence is 17 residues long. Unmatched junction bases numbered 9, after V lost 3 bases and J lost 0 bases. Germline CDR1 and CDR2: SGDLS and YYNGEE. CDR3 loop: CASSGGTRFISTDTQYF. DNA of the CDR3: TGTGCCAGCAGCGGCGGGACTAGATTTATAAGCACAGATACGCAGTATTTT.

The J gene is TRBJ1-4, the V gene TRBV7-2, with a tentative D call TRBD1 (5 bases). V was clipped by 3 bases and J by 4 bases, with 12 bases between them. Germline V gives CDR1 SGHTA, CDR2 FQGNSA. The CDR3 is 15 amino acids. The CDR3 DNA is TGTGCCAGCAGCTTTCACTTGGGGGGTAATGAAAAACTGTTTTTT. It is translated as CASSFHLGGNEKLFF.

This chain connects TRBV5-1 to TRBJ1-1; perhaps TRBD1 as D (6 bases). The germline V gene encodes CDR1 SGHRS and CDR2 YFSETQ. V dropped 2 bases and J dropped 12 bases, with 17 bases sitting between them. The CDR3 contains 13 residues. CDR3 coding DNA: TGCGCCAGCAGCTTTGAGGGGGAAATGAGACCTTTCTTT. As protein: CASSFEGEMRPFF.

This chain uses TRBV9 with TRBJ2-6; D is unclear. Germline CDR1 reads SGDLS; CDR2 reads YYNGEE. With 3 bases removed from V and 0 bases from J, the gap between germline ends came to 10 bases. The CDR3 contains 16 residues. In DNA form, the CDR3 reads TGTGCCAGCAGCGCCGTCCTGGGCTCTGGGGCCAACGTCCTGACTTTC. Its protein product is CASSAVLGSGANVLTF.

As to this clone: This CDR3 is also generated by other DNA sequences in the sample. The genes are TRBV28 and TRBJ2-7, with D perhaps TRBD1 (6 bases). Between the trimmed V and J ends, which lost 2 bases and 2 bases, there was a span of 10 bases. This CDR3 contains 14 residues. Germline CDR1 is MDHEN and CDR2 is SYDVKM. CDR3 loop: CASSLGGQPYEQYF. The CDR3 DNA reads TGTGCCAGCAGTTTAGGCGGACAGCCCTACGAGCAGTACTTC.

The CDR3 loop is CAWSAVITEAFF. The CDR3 region has the DNA TGTGCCTGGAGTGCAGTTATCACTGAAGCTTTCTTT. This sequence joins TRBV30 and TRBJ1-1; D gene uncertain. This CDR3 comprises 12 residues. Germline loops: CDR1 GTSNPN, CDR2 SVGIG (reference sequence). V gave up 1 base and J gave up 4 bases, with 7 bases separating them.

V and J are TRBV7-6 and TRBJ1-1, with unresolved D. Between the trimmed V and J ends, which lost 3 bases and 1 base, there was a span of 6 bases. Germline CDR1 reads SGHVS; CDR2 reads FNYEAQ. The CDR3 has 13 amino acids. The CDR3 sequence is CASSFRRNTEAFF. The CDR3 DNA reads TGTGCCAGCAGCTTCCGGCGGAACACTGAAGCTTTCTTT.

The rearrangement uses TRBV7-8 and TRBJ1-5; D perhaps matches TRBD1 (6 bases). Trimming cost V 2 bases and J 3 bases, with 14 bases left between them. The germline V gene has CDR1 SGHVS and CDR2 FQNEAQ. CDR3 length: 16 amino acids. This chain's CDR3 is CASSLRMGAINQPQHF. The CDR3 bases are TGTGCCAGCAGCTTAAGGATGGGGGCGATCAATCAGCCCCAGCATTTT.

The V and J genes are TRBV5-1 and TRBJ2-7, with 7 positions matching TRBD2. The junction had 3 bases not matched to a gene; V was cut back by 5 bases and J by 1 base. This CDR3 has 13 amino acids. Germline values: CDR1 SGHRS, CDR2 YFSETQ. This CDR3 reads CASRERGSYEQYF. As DNA, the CDR3 is TGCGCCAGCAGAGAGCGGGGTTCCTACGAGCAGTACTTC.

V is TRBV12-5 and J is TRBJ2-2, with 9 bases aligning to TRBD2. The J segment lost 0 bases and the V segment lost 3 bases, leaving 2 bases of the junction unmatched. CDR3 length: 16 residues. CDR1 and CDR2 from the germline V gene are LGHNT and FRNRAP. This chain's CDR3 is CASGFRLAANTGELFF. CDR3 nucleotide sequence: TGTGCTAGTGGTTTCCGACTAGCGGCGAACACCGGGGAGCTGTTTTTT.

V and J are TRBV19 and TRBJ2-2, with D perhaps TRBD2 (5 bases). In germline, CDR1 is LNHDA, CDR2 SQIVND (reference sequence). The V and J ends lost 6 bases and 0 bases respectively, with 11 bases between them. This CDR3 contains 15 residues. The CDR3 coding sequence is TGTGCCAGTAGCGCGACTACCCCGAACACCGGGGAGCTGTTTTTT. It encodes CASSATTPNTGELFF.

V and J are TRBV10-3 and TRBJ2-5; D is perhaps TRBD1 (5 bases). The CDR3 length is 15 residues. CDR1 and CDR2 from the germline V gene are ENHRY and SYGVKD. The V end lost 5 bases, the J end lost 1 base, and 14 bases lay between the germline ends. CDR3 sequence reads: CAISTHRYFQETQYF. CDR3 coding DNA: TGTGCCATCAGTACCCACAGGTACTTCCAAGAGACCCAGTACTTC.

The V call is TRBV7-2, the J call TRBJ1-5; D uncertain. This CDR3 region has 13 residues. Trimming removed 3 bases from V and 4 bases from J, with 7 bases in between. CDR1 is SGHTA, CDR2 FQGNSA, per germline. The CDR3 here is CASSFMGNQPQHF. The DNA of the CDR3 is TGTGCCAGCAGCTTTATGGGGAATCAGCCCCAGCATTTT.

The CDR3 DNA is TGCGCCAGCAGCCAAGATCACGGGGGACTAGCGGGAGTGTCGGGCACAGATACGCAGTATTTT. Encoded protein: CASSQDHGGLAGVSGTDTQYF. V usage is TRBV4-1 and J usage is TRBJ2-3; 14 positions agree with TRBD2. CDR3 size: 21 residues. Trimming cost V 0 bases and J 1 base; bases outside gene matches: 12. CDR1 MGHRA and CDR2 YSYEKL come from the germline V gene.

This clone came up once. Different DNA sequences within this sample yield the same CDR3. The V call is TRBV28, the J call TRBJ2-3; 13 nucleotides match TRBD2. The ends lost 6 bases at V and 4 bases at J; junction bases unmatched: 10. Germline assignment: CDR1 MDHEN and CDR2 SYDVKM. There are 17 residues in the CDR3. CDR3 in amino acids: CASRPRTSGSVADTQYF. The CDR3 coding sequence is TGTGCCAGCAGACCACGGACTAGCGGGAGTGTCGCAGATACGCAGTATTTT.